This T cell receptor (beta chain) is from a study of beta chain features in type 1 diabetes. Study details: Patients looked much like healthy donors when it came to age, gender and cell yields.

Investigators reverse transcribed all isolated RNA, so they sequenced expressed TCRB transcripts. TCRdb's copy holds only in-frame clones and misses some; the assay was immunoSEQ multiplex PCR. In the table there are under 450,000 clones, approximately 15% of which are singletons. This CDR3 region has 12 residues. Trimming pared 0 bases from V and 7 bases from J, leaving 6 bases between. The germline gives CDR1 MRHNA, CDR2 SNTAGT. The chain has TRBV6-4 and TRBJ1-2; D perhaps matches TRBD1 (5 bases). The source is a man between 25 and 39 years old in good health. Material: naive CD4+ T cells from blood. The CDR3 loop is CASSDSGGGYTF. The CDR3 nucleotides are TGTGCCAGCAGTGACTCGGGGGGTGGCTACACCTTC.